This entry lists 32 T cell receptor beta chains sequenced from one sample in a study of blood T cells in healthy people across ages. Alongside a J-beta primer mix, a sample-barcoded 5' primer served in a second PCR lasting 7 to 11 cycles. From the 5' RACE reads, TCRdb called clonotypes with MiXCR, one entry per CDR3 protein. In the table there are roughly 2 million distinct CDR3 sequences, around half of which are singletons. The material sequenced was blood. The receptor source for this set is a woman in her thirties or forties in good health.

This rearrangement joins TRBV12-3 or TRBV12-4 to TRBJ2-5; TRBD2 aligns across 9 bases. Trimming took 3 bases from V and 5 from J; bases not matched to a gene: 7. The CDR3 spans 15 residues. The CDR3 here is CASSLAAGGQETQYF. CDR3 coding DNA: TGTGCCAGCAGTTTGGCTGCGGGGGGGCAGGAGACCCAGTACTTC.

The chain couples TRBV6-2 or TRBV6-3 to TRBJ2-3; no firm D call. This CDR3 spans 11 amino acids. V gave up 4 bases and J gave up 7 bases, with 6 bases separating them. The V gene's germline CDR1 is MNHEY and CDR2 SVGEGT. The CDR3: CASSSVYTQYF. The CDR3 nucleotides are TGTGCCAGCAGTTCCGTCTATACGCAGTATTTT.

Notes on this clonotype: One end of the junction varies from germline; a read error may be responsible. This chain joins TRBV7-2 and TRBJ2-4; D ambiguous. The J call may not be correct, given that the DNA end is closer to TRBJ2-5. The CDR3 sequence is 14 residues long. Germline V gene data show CDR1 as SGHTA and CDR2 as FQGNSA. For the CDR3, the DNA is TGTGCCAACAGCTTAATGGGTATATCGGAGACCCAGTACTTC. Translated, it gives CANSLMGISETQYF.

Here the CDR3 reads CVTAASNQPQHF. In nucleotides, the CDR3 is TGTGTCACCGCCGCTAGCAATCAGCCCCAGCATTTT. This chain links TRBV6-6 with TRBJ1-5; D uncertain. The CDR3 loop spans 12 amino acids. CDR1 and CDR2 (germline): MNHNY, SVGAGI (reference sequence).

This clonotype was seen more than once but under ten times. The rearrangement joins TRBV4-1 to TRBJ1-2, with D unclear. The CDR3 is made up of 16 amino acids. CDR1 MGHRA and CDR2 YSYEKL come from the germline V gene. Deletions cut 0 bases from V and 2 bases from J, with 13 bases between. The CDR3, as DNA: TGCGCCAGCAGCCAAGACTTCGCGGCGATAAACTATGGCTACACCTTC. Translation: CASSQDFAAINYGYTF.

The V and J genes are TRBV12-3 or TRBV12-4 and TRBJ2-3; the D gene is possibly TRBD1 (6 bases). This CDR3 contains 16 residues. The V and J ends lost 3 bases and 3 bases respectively, with 16 bases between them. CDR3 DNA: TGTGCCAGCAGTTTTGACGCAGGGGAAAGGACAGATACGCAGTATTTT. Its translation: CASSFDAGERTDTQYF.

This clonotype was detected only a few times. The rearrangement uses TRBV5-1 and TRBJ2-6; TRBD2 is a possible D gene (6 bases). Trimming removed 4 bases at V and 2 bases at J, with 16 bases between. Per the germline V gene, CDR1 is SGHRS and CDR2 is YFSETQ. The CDR3 length is 17 residues. CDR3 sequence: CASSPEGRMPGANVLTF. In DNA form, the CDR3 reads TGCGCCAGCAGCCCGGAGGGTCGTATGCCTGGGGCCAACGTCCTGACTTTC.

The chain joins TRBV6-4 to TRBJ2-3, with 11 bases fitting TRBD1. CDR1 MRHNA and CDR2 SNTAGT come from the germline V gene. Germline trimming cut 6 bases from V and 5 bases from J; bases unmatched to any gene: 7. The CDR3 consists of 15 residues. The chain's CDR3 is CASSTGTGGIDTQYF. The CDR3 DNA follows: TGTGCCAGCAGCACCGGGACAGGGGGTATAGATACGCAGTATTTT.

The gene calls are TRBV29-1 and TRBJ1-6, with D possibly TRBD1 on 6 matching bases. Germline loops: CDR1 SQVTM, CDR2 ANQGSEA. Trimming shortened V by 0 bases and J by 8 bases, and 23 bases separated the two germline ends. The CDR3 is 18 residues long. CDR3 sequence (DNA): TGCAGCGTTGAAGATCGTGGCAGGGGCACCCTATTGGATTCACCCCTCCACTTT. Translating gives CSVEDRGRGTLLDSPLHF.

The rearrangement uses TRBV9 and TRBJ1-2, with D tentatively TRBD1 (5 bases). The V and J ends lost 7 bases and 0 bases respectively, with 25 bases between them. The CDR3 is 18 residues long. CDR1 and CDR2 from the germline V gene are SGDLS and YYNGEE. The DNA of the CDR3 is TGTGCCAGCTACGGCGGATGGGGACGGAATCCTACTAACTATGGCTACACCTTC. Encoded protein: CASYGGWGRNPTNYGYTF.

The V call is TRBV20-1, the J call TRBJ2-1, with D perhaps TRBD2 (6 bases). There are 14 residues in the CDR3. CDR1 is DFQATT and CDR2 is SNEGSKA in the germline V gene (reference sequence). V was clipped by 5 bases and J by 10 bases, with 21 bases between them. The CDR3 DNA follows: TGCAGTGCTCGCGGGACGGGCCGCAAGAGAGAGCAGTTCTTC. Amino acids: CSARGTGRKREQFF.

The chain carries TRBV4-3 and TRBJ1-4; the D is unclear. The germline V and J ends were trimmed by 1 base and 8 bases, with 11 bases remaining between them. The CDR3 length is 14 residues. The germline CDR1 and CDR2 sequences are LGHNA and YSLEER. The CDR3 protein is CASSQARVEEKLFF. The CDR3 DNA sequence: TGCGCCAGCAGCCAAGCTAGAGTAGAGGAAAAACTGTTTTTT.

This clonotype was counted between two and nine times. The chain recombines TRBV7-9 with TRBJ2-5; 7 bases match TRBD1. With 0 bases clipped from V and 7 bases from J, the junction kept 5 bases outside the gene matches. From germline, CDR1 is SEHNR and CDR2 FQNEAQ (reference sequence). The CDR3 covers 14 residues. The CDR3 DNA sequence: TGTGCCAGCAGCTTAGCGTTGGGACAGCGGACCCAGTACTTC. Translating it yields CASSLALGQRTQYF. The full variable domain, in which reference TRBV7-9 and TRBJ2-5 provide the parts outside the CDR3, is DTGVSQNPRHKITKRGQNVTFRCDPISEHNRLYWYRQTLGQGPEFLTYFQNEAQLEKSRLLSDRFSAERPKGSFSTLEIQRTEQGDSAMYLCASSLALGQRTQYFGPGTRLLVL.

The rearrangement links TRBV28 to TRBJ1-6; 8 bases fit TRBD1. The length of the CDR3 is 16 residues. CDR1 and CDR2 from the germline V gene are MDHEN and SYDVKM. Unmatched junction bases numbered 7, after V lost 2 bases and J lost 7 bases. CDR3: CASSLPQGAVNSPLHF. CDR3 DNA: TGTGCCAGCAGTTTACCGCAGGGGGCTGTAAATTCACCCCTCCACTTT.

The chain carries TRBV28 and TRBJ2-5; 8 nucleotides line up with TRBD2. Germline trimming cut 5 bases from V and 1 base from J; bases unmatched to any gene: 9. The germline V gene encodes CDR1 MDHEN and CDR2 SYDVKM. CDR3 length: 16 amino acids. The CDR3 region has the DNA TGTGCCAGCAGTACGCCTGGCGGGGGGTCCCAAGAGACCCAGTACTTC. Amino acid sequence: CASSTPGGGSQETQYF.

The chain links TRBV7-8 to TRBJ2-6, with TRBD1 identical over 9 bases. CDR3 length equals 15 residues. Germline CDR1 reads SGHVS; CDR2 reads FQNEAQ. In nucleotides, the CDR3 is TGTGCGGGCGACAGGGGGTATTCTGGGGCCAACGTCCTGACTTTC. Translated, it gives CAGDRGYSGANVLTF.

The chain employs TRBV7-2 and TRBJ1-2, with D unclear. CDR3 size: 15 residues. Germline V lookup: CDR1 SGHTA, CDR2 FQGNSA. V gave up 4 bases and J gave up 5 bases, with 17 bases separating them. The CDR3 DNA follows: TGTGCCAGCAGCTCTCTCCCATCTGTGGATTATGGCTACACCTTC. It translates to CASSSLPSVDYGYTF. Looking up the rest from reference TRBV7-2 and TRBJ1-2 gives the full variable domain: GAGVSQSPSNKVTEKGKDVELRCDPISGHTALYWYRQSLGQGLEFLIYFQGNSAPDKSGLPSDRFSAERTGGSVSTLTIQRTQQEDSAVYLCASSSLPSVDYGYTFGSGTRLTVV.

The chain has TRBV6-2 or TRBV6-3 and TRBJ2-1; D is perhaps TRBD1 (7 bases). V dropped 4 bases and J dropped 2 bases, with 12 bases sitting between them. Germline CDR1 and CDR2: MNHEY and SVGEGT. The CDR3 runs to 15 residues. CDR3 coding DNA: TGTGCCAGCAGTTCCCGCAGGGGGGCCTACAATGAGCAGTTCTTC. This gives the protein CASSSRRGAYNEQFF.

CDR3 sequence reads: CASSLQTHLDGYTF. Here the CDR3 DNA reads TGTGCCAGCAGCTTACAGACGCATTTGGATGGCTACACCTTC. The rearrangement links TRBV7-2 to TRBJ1-2; D not resolved. CDR1 is SGHTA, CDR2 FQGNSA, per germline. This CDR3 has 14 amino acids. The V end was cut by 2 bases, the J end by 6 bases, with 13 bases between. Based on the CDR3 plus reference TRBV7-2 and TRBJ1-2, the full variable domain is GAGVSQSPSNKVTEKGKDVELRCDPISGHTALYWYRQSLGQGLEFLIYFQGNSAPDKSGLPSDRFSAERTGGSVSTLTIQRTQQEDSAVYLCASSLQTHLDGYTFGSGTRLTVV.

The V gene is TRBV5-1, the J gene TRBJ2-1, with a weak D call TRBD1 (6 bases). The germline gives CDR1 SGHRS, CDR2 YFSETQ. Trimming stripped 4 bases from V and 9 bases from J, with 17 bases between. The CDR3 extends over 14 amino acids. The CDR3 sequence is CASSRNRDGPEQFF. Here the CDR3 DNA reads TGCGCCAGCAGCCGCAACAGGGATGGGCCTGAGCAGTTCTTC.

This chain joins TRBV20-1 and TRBJ2-7; D assignment may be TRBD1 or TRBD2 (5 bases each). There are 14 residues in the CDR3. V shed 2 bases and J shed 10 bases, with 21 bases lying between them. Germline CDR1 is DFQATT and CDR2 is SNEGSKA (reference sequence). The CDR3 loop reads CSARSSTAPWDQYF. The CDR3 bases are TGCAGTGCTAGATCTTCGACAGCCCCATGGGACCAGTACTTC.

This clonotype was counted once. V is TRBV2 and J is TRBJ2-3; unclear D gene. This CDR3 has 12 residues. CDR1 and CDR2 from the germline V gene are SNHLY and FYNNEI. V lost 7 bases and J 6 bases, leaving 11 bases between the germline ends. The CDR3: CASNTASDTQYF. CDR3 in DNA: TGTGCCAGCAACACCGCATCGGATACGCAGTATTTT.

This clonotype showed up just a few times. CDR3 DNA sequence: TGCGCCAGCAGCTTGGCGGGATTACCAGGAGAGCAGTACTTC. As protein: CASSLAGLPGEQYF. The chain carries TRBV5-1 and TRBJ2-7, with a possible D match to TRBD2 (5 bases). CDR3 size: 14 residues. From germline, CDR1 is SGHRS and CDR2 YFSETQ. V lost 0 bases, J lost 7 bases, and 14 bases lay in between.

This chain joins TRBV6-2 or TRBV6-3 and TRBJ2-3; D is possibly TRBD2 (5 bases). Germline CDR1 is MNHEY and CDR2 is SVGEGT. Between the trimmed V and J ends, which lost 10 bases and 10 bases, there was a span of 18 bases. This CDR3 has 12 residues. The CDR3 loop reads CATSFLLAAQYF. Here the CDR3 DNA reads TGTGCCACCTCCTTCCTCCTAGCAGCGCAGTATTTT.

The CDR3 coding sequence is TGTGCCAGCAGTCCCCGGGACAGGGAGGGTGAAAAACTGTTTTTT. This encodes CASSPRDREGEKLFF. The chain employs TRBV27 and TRBJ1-4, with 9 bases matching TRBD1. Losses at the gene ends were 5 bases for V and 7 bases for J; bases not matched to a gene: 8. CDR1 and CDR2 (germline): MNHEY, SMNVEV (reference sequence). CDR3 length: 15 amino acids.

This clonotype was seen only a few times. The CDR3 region is CASSSQSEQYF. CDR3 nucleotides: TGTGCCAGCAGCTCTCAGTCCGAGCAGTACTTC. V and J are TRBV7-2 and TRBJ2-7; D uncertain. There are 11 residues in the CDR3. Germline V lookup: CDR1 SGHTA, CDR2 FQGNSA. V was trimmed by 4 bases and J by 6 bases, leaving 7 bases between them.

The genes are TRBV4-3 and TRBJ1-4, with D uncertain. The germline gives CDR1 LGHNA, CDR2 YSLEER. The V end lost 1 base, the J end lost 2 bases, and 11 bases lay between the germline ends. The CDR3 is 16 amino acids. CDR3 loop: CASSQGGQSTNEKLFF. In nucleotides, the CDR3 is TGCGCCAGCAGCCAAGGCGGTCAGTCGACTAATGAAAAACTGTTTTTT.

This clonotype showed up just a few times. J is TRBJ2-5 and V is TRBV2; perhaps TRBD2 as D (6 bases). V was cut by 6 bases and J by 7 bases, with 15 bases left in between. In germline, CDR1 is SNHLY, CDR2 FYNNEI. This CDR3 spans 13 amino acids. The CDR3 bases are TGTGCCAGCAGACTGCAGGAGGGTGGGACCCAGTACTTC. It encodes CASRLQEGGTQYF.

The chain recombines TRBV5-1 with TRBJ2-3; tentatively, D is TRBD1 or TRBD2 (5 bases each). The germline gives CDR1 SGHRS, CDR2 YFSETQ. The CDR3 covers 15 residues. Between the trimmed V and J ends, which lost 2 bases and 2 bases, there was a span of 12 bases. CDR3 sequence reads: CASSFGGKDTDTQYF. The DNA for the CDR3 is TGCGCCAGCAGCTTTGGGGGAAAAGACACAGATACGCAGTATTTT.

Many counts were recorded for this clonotype. V gene TRBV20-1 combines with J gene TRBJ2-1, with TRBD1 matching over 9 bases. This CDR3 has 14 residues. The germline gives CDR1 DFQATT, CDR2 SNEGSKA (reference sequence). CDR3 loop: CSAPGQGSYNEQFF. The CDR3 nucleotides are TGCAGCGCTCCGGGACAGGGTTCCTACAATGAGCAGTTCTTC.

In its sample, this clonotype was seen a few times. V is TRBV27 and J is TRBJ2-1; unclear D gene. The CDR3 has 15 residues. V was trimmed by 2 bases and J by 7 bases, leaving 15 bases between them. From germline, CDR1 is MNHEY and CDR2 SMNVEV (reference sequence). This CDR3 is CASSLGGSAANEQFF. The CDR3, as DNA: TGTGCCAGCAGTTTAGGTGGGTCGGCAGCGAATGAGCAGTTCTTC.

The V and J genes are TRBV28 and TRBJ1-2; possible D gene TRBD1, 5 bases. The CDR3 covers 14 residues. Trimming cost V 4 bases and J 3 bases, with 12 bases left between them. Looked up from germline, CDR1 is MDHEN and CDR2 is SYDVKM. CDR3 bases: TGTGCCAGCAGTTCCGTGACAGCCTACTATGGCTACACCTTC. As protein: CASSSVTAYYGYTF.